A selection of T cell receptor beta chains follows, all from one sample in a study of cytomegalovirus exposure and HLA in healthy donors. The repertoire was sequenced with immunoSEQ multiplex PCR; TCRdb's copy has only in-frame clones and lacks some. The ten top clones account for 2%, within a sample of fewer than 150,000 clones. What was sequenced was PBMCs. Every receptor here comes from an older woman in good health and CMV-seronegative. Both conserved end residues are trimmed from each CDR3.

TRBJ1-1	TRBV9	18	ASSVEPLFLGAGRSTEAF
TRBJ2-1	TRBV10-1	11	ASSESRYNEQF
TRBJ2-5	TRBV4-1	13	ASSPTGGFAETQY
TRBJ2-7	TRBV11-2	11	ASSLAEAYEQY
TRBJ2-6	TRBV9	13	ASSKRTAGANVLT
TRBJ2-4	TRBV29-1	13	SVGFSGRSGNIQY
TRBJ2-2	TRBV19	12	ASSFAGNTGELF
TRBJ2-7	TRBV7-2	12	ASSTRTGSVEQY
TRBJ1-5	TRBV27	13	ASSPHVGVEQPQH
TRBJ2-5	TRBV6-5	12	ASRPLGGEETQY
TRBJ1-2	TRBV6-1	12	ASSESWGDYGYT
TRBJ2-5	TRBV6-5	10	ASSYRRETQY
TRBJ2-7	TRBV9	18	ASSVSSGGGFGGGPYEQY
TRBJ1-3	TRBV28	18	ASRPIPGQGARRAGNTIY
TRBJ2-7	TRBV6-5	13	ASSLRGQGPYEQY
TRBJ2-7	TRBV9	7	ASSLGGY
TRBJ1-1	TRBV2	10	ASSDGRAEAF
TRBJ1-1	TRBV7-3	11	ASSFQEGTEAF
TRBJ1-1	TRBV29-1	12	SVEVRQGNTEAF
TRBJ1-5	TRBV5-1	13	ASSSGGGGDQPQH
TRBJ2-1	TRBV7-3	17	ASSLTGPGLAGGRNEQF
TRBJ1-1	TRBV30	11	ASSGLMNTEAF
TRBJ1-3	TRBV7-8	14	ASSLDGTGSGNTIY
TRBJ2-2	TRBV11-3	15	ASSLGGLAGNTGELF
TRBJ1-2	TRBV7-9	12	ASSLSGSGYGYT
TRBJ1-4	TRBV6-1	14	ASSEVRTVANEKLF
TRBJ1-2	TRBV2	11	ASSVNSLYGYT
TRBJ2-7	TRBV5-1	13	ASRVGTGGFYEQY
TRBJ1-3	TRBV6-1	13	ASSDGPGTGNTIY
TRBJ1-5	TRBV10-3	14	AISESRDRGYQPQH
TRBJ1-1	TRBV7-9	15	ASRWEGGRRLDTEAF
TRBJ2-6	TRBV5-1	15	ASSLALTGMGANVLT
TRBJ2-7	TRBV12-5	13	ASGLSQEVSYEQY
TRBJ2-3	TRBV4-1	14	ASSQVVGSSGHTQY
TRBJ1-1	TRBV6-1	11	ASRTGGNTEAF
TRBJ1-1	TRBV6-4	13	ASSDSTGGNTEAF
TRBJ2-2	TRBV27	13	ASSLTRANTGELF
TRBJ2-2	TRBV9	15	ASSVGTGGVSAGELF
TRBJ2-1	TRBV10-3	13	AISARTGSNNEQF
TRBJ1-2	TRBV28	11	ASSLDLSYGYT
TRBJ2-3	TRBV14	13	ASSPQQGRTDTQY
TRBJ2-1	TRBV13	10	ASSPQGIEQF
TRBJ2-2	TRBV9	14	ASSVGTGTNTGELF
TRBJ1-5	TRBV6-1	13	ASRDQGSLTQPQH
TRBJ1-2	TRBV29-1	11	SVDRVQFYGYT
TRBJ2-1	TRBV2	9	ASSPFDEQF
TRBJ2-7	TRBV28	13	ASSLLSSGSYEQY
TRBJ1-1	TRBV7-9	13	ASSSNRVENTEAF
TRBJ1-5	TRBV6-1	13	ASSGWTGGNQPQH
TRBJ2-7	TRBV5-1	10	ASGDRDYEQY
TRBJ2-7	TRBV6-5	13	ASSYSGQGADEQY
TRBJ2-7	TRBV7-6	12	ASSLEPPGGEQY
TRBJ1-2	TRBV12-5	13	ASGRSGGAYYGYT